This T cell receptor (beta chain) is from a study of blood T cells in healthy people across ages. Concerning this clonotype: What it recognizes is unknown.

For the second PCR, which ran for about 6 to 12 cycles, a sample-barcoded 5' primer and a J-beta primer mix were used. TCRdb re-derived calls from the 5' RACE reads in MiXCR, one entry per CDR3 protein. This sample has hundreds of thousands of distinct CDR3 sequences; about 62% occur once, and the top ten carry approximately 21%. The study's findings and limits: Changes seen in expanded clonotypes were possibly confounded by donor CMV status left unknown. Older individuals had lower TCR beta diversity per million T cells (the decline was roughly linear).

From germline, CDR1 is LNHNV and CDR2 YYDKDF (reference sequence). The CDR3 length is 17 residues. V lost 0 bases and J lost 6; bases outside the gene matches: 8. The rearrangement joins TRBV15 to TRBJ2-1; 10 bases align to TRBD2. Sequenced input: blood. This clonotype originated in a man aged 30-40 years in good health. CDR3 region: CATSREGPRTSGNEQFF. CDR3 nucleotides: TGTGCCACCAGCAGAGAGGGACCTCGGACTAGCGGCAATGAGCAGTTCTTC.